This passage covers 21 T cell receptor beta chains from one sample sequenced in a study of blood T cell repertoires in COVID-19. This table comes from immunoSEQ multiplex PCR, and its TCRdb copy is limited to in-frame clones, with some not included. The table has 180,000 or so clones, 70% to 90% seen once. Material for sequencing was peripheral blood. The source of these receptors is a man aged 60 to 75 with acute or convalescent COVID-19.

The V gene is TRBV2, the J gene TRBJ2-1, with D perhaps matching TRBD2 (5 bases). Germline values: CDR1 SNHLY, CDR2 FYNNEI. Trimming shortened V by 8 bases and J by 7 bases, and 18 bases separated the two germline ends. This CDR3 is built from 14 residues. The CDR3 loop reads CASRPVLTGNEQFF. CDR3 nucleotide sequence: TGTGCCAGCCGTCCGGTTCTGACGGGGAATGAGCAGTTCTTC.

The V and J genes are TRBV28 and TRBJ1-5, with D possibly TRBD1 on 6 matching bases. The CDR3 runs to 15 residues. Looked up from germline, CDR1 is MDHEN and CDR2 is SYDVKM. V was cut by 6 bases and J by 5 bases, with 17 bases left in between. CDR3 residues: CASSPAGGAHQPQHF. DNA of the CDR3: TGTGCCAGCAGCCCCGCCGGGGGGGCGCATCAGCCCCAGCATTTT.

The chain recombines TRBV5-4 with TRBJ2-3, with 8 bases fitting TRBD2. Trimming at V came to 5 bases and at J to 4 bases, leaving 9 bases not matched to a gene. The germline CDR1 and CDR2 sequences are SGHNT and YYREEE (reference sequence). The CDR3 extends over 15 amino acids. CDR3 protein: CASSWSGSQADTQYF. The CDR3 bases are TGTGCCAGCAGTTGGAGCGGGAGTCAGGCAGATACGCAGTATTTT.

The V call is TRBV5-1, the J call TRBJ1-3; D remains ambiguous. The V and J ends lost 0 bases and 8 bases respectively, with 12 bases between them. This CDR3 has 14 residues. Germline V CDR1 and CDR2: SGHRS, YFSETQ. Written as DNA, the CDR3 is TGCGCCAGCAGCTTGGAGACGGACGGGGACACCATATATTTT. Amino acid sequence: CASSLETDGDTIYF.

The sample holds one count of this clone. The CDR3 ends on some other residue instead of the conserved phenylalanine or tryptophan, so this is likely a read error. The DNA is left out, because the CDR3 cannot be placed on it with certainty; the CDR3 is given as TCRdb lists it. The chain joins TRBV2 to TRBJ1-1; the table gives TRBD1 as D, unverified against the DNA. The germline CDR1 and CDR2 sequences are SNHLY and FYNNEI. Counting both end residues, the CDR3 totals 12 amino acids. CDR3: CASGRDRSAFFL.

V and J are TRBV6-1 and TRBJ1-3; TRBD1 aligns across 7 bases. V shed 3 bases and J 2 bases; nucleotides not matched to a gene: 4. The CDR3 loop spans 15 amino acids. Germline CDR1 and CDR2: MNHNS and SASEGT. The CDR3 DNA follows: TGTGCCAGCAGTGACGGGACAGTGGCTGGAAACACCATATATTTT. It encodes CASSDGTVAGNTIYF.

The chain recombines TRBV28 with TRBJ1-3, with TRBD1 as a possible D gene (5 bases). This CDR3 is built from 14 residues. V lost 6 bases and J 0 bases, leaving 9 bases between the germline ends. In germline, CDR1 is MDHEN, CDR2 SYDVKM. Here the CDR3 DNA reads TGTGCCAGCAGATACAGGTTCTCTGGAAACACCATATATTTT. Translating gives CASRYRFSGNTIYF.

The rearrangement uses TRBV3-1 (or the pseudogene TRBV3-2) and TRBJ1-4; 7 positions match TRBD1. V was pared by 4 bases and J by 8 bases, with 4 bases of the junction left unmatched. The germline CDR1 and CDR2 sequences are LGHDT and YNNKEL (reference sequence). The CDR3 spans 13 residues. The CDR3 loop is CASSRQGREKLFF. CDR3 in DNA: TGTGCCAGCAGCCGACAGGGTAGGGAAAAACTGTTTTTT.

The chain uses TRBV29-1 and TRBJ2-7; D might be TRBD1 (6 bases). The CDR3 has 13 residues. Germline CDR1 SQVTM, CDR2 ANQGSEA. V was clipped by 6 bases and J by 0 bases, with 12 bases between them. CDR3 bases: TGCAGCGTGATGACAGGCCCCTCCTACGAGCAGTACTTC. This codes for CSVMTGPSYEQYF.

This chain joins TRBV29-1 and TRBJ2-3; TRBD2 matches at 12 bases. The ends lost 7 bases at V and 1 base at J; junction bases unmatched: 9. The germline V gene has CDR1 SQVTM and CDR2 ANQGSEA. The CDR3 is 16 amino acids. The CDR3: CSAASGRARGTDTQYF. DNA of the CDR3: TGCAGCGCTGCTAGCGGGAGGGCCCGGGGCACAGATACGCAGTATTTT.

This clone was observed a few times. CDR3 DNA sequence: TGTGCCATCAGAGCTAGCGGGACGGACGGGGAGCTGTTTTTT. Protein sequence: CAIRASGTDGELFF. V gene TRBV10-3 combines with J gene TRBJ2-2, with 9 bases aligning to TRBD2. The CDR3 extends over 14 amino acids. In germline, CDR1 is ENHRY, CDR2 SYGVKD. V shed 6 bases, J shed 7 bases, and the junction held 6 bases outside the gene matches.

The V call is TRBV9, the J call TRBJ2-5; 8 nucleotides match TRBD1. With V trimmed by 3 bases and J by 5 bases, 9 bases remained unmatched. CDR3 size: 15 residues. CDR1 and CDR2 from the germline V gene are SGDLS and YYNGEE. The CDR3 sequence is CASSERTGNWETQYF. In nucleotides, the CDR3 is TGTGCCAGCAGCGAGAGGACAGGGAACTGGGAGACCCAGTACTTC. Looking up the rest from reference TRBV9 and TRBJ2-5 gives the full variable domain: DSGVTQTPKHLITATGQRVTLRCSPRSGDLSVYWYQQSLDQGLQFLIQYYNGEERAKGNILERFSAQQFPDLHSELNLSSLELGDSALYFCASSERTGNWETQYFGPGTRLLVL.

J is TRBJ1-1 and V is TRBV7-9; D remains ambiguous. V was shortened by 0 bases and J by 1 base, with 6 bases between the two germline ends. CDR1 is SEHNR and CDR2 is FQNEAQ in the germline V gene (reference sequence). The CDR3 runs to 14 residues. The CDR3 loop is CASSLAGSNTEAFF. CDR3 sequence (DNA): TGTGCCAGCAGCTTAGCCGGGTCGAACACTGAAGCTTTCTTT.

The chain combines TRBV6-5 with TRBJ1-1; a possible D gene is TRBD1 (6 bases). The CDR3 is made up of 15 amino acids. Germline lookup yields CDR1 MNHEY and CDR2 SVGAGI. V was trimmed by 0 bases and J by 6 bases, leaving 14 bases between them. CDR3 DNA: TGTGCCAGCAGTTACTCGGAGACAGGAGGAGCTGAAGCTTTCTTT. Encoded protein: CASSYSETGGAEAFF.

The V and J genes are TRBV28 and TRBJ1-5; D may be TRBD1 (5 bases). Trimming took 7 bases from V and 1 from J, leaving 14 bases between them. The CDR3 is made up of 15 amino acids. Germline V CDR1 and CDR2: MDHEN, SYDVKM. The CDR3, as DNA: TGTGCCAGCAAACGGGGGGATTGGAGCAATCAGCCCCAGCATTTT. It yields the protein CASKRGDWSNQPQHF. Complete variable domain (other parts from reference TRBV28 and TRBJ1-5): DVKVTQSSRYLVKRTGEKVFLECVQDMDHENMFWYRQDPGLGLRLIYFSYDVKMKEKGDIPEGYSVSREKKERFSLILESASTNQTSMYLCASKRGDWSNQPQHFGDGTRLSIL.

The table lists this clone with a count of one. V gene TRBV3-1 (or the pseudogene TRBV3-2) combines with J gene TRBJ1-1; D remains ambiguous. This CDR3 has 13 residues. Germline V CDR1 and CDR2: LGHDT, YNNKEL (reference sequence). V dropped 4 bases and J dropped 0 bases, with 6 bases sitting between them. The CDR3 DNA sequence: TGTGCCAGCAGCCTCTACCTGAACACTGAAGCTTTCTTT. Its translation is CASSLYLNTEAFF.

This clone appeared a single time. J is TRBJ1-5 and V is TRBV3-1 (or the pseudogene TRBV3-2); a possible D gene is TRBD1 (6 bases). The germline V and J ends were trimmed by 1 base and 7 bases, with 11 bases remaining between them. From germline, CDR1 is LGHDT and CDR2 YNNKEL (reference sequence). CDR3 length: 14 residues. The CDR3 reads CASSQVGADQPQHF. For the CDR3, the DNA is TGTGCCAGCAGCCAAGTGGGGGCGGACCAGCCCCAGCATTTT.

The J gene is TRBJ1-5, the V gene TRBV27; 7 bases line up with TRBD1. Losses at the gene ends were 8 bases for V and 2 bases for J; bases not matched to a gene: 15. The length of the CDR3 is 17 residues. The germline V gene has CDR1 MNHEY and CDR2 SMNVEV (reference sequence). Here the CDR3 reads CASLKGEGALCNQPQHF. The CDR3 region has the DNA TGTGCCAGCCTAAAGGGAGAGGGGGCTCTGTGCAATCAGCCCCAGCATTTT.

CDR3 in DNA: TGCAGTGCTAGTCCGGGACTAGCGGGACAAGAGACCCAGTACTTC. Translation: CSASPGLAGQETQYF. The chain recombines TRBV20-1 with TRBJ2-5, with TRBD2 matching 13 bases. The germline gives CDR1 DFQATT, CDR2 SNEGSKA (reference sequence). The junction had 3 bases not matched to a gene; V was cut back by 3 bases and J by 2 bases. CDR3 size: 15 residues.

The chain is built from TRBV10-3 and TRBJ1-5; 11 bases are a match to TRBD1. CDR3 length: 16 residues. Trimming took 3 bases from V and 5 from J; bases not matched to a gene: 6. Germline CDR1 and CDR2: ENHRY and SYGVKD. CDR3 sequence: CAISDNGQGAYQPQHF. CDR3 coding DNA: TGTGCCATCAGTGATAACGGACAGGGGGCGTATCAGCCCCAGCATTTT.

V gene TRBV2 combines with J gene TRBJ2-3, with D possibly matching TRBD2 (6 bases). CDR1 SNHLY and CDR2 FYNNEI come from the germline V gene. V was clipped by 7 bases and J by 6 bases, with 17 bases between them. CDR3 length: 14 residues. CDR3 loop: CASTGLVTGDTQYF. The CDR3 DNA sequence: TGTGCCAGCACGGGACTGGTTACCGGGGATACGCAGTATTTT.